A single sample is the source of the 18 T cell receptor beta chains below, sequenced in a study of shared clonotypes between healthy human individuals. Using immunoSEQ multiplex PCR, the repertoire was profiled, and TCRdb retains in-frame clones only, with some absent. The repertoire includes a few million clones, 90% to 95% of them detected once, and around 0.4% sits in the top ten. Sequencing was carried out using naive CD4+ T cells from PBMCs. The subset is: CD45RA+ positively selected. These receptors originate from a man between 18 and 35 years old in good health. Some clones in this sample may be carry-over from other donors' samples.

V and J are TRBV6-1 and TRBJ1-2, with 9 positions matching TRBD1. Germline trimming cut 2 bases from V and 8 bases from J; bases unmatched to any gene: 15. The CDR3 sequence is 17 residues long. Germline V gives CDR1 MNHNS, CDR2 SASEGT. The chain's CDR3 is CASSEILGNRGRRGYTF. CDR3 DNA: TGTGCCAGCAGTGAAATTTTGGGGAACAGGGGGCGAAGGGGCTACACCTTC.

CDR3 loop: CASSPPRDRPNGYTF. CDR3 DNA sequence: TGTGCCAGCAGTCCCCCGAGGGACAGGCCTAATGGCTACACCTTC. The rearrangement joins TRBV6-5 to TRBJ1-2, with 8 bases matching TRBD1. With V trimmed by 5 bases and J by 6 bases, 11 bases remained unmatched. The CDR3 runs to 15 residues. Per germline, CDR1 MNHEY and CDR2 SVGAGI.

The V call is TRBV6-1, the J call TRBJ2-1; 7 bases are a match to TRBD2. The V segment lost 4 bases and the J segment 0 bases; nucleotides outside the gene matches: 3. This CDR3 has 15 residues. Germline V gene lookup returns CDR1 MNHNS and CDR2 SASEGT. DNA for the CDR3: TGTGCCAGCAGTGGAGCGGGAAGCTCCTACAATGAGCAGTTCTTC. Its translation: CASSGAGSSYNEQFF.

V is TRBV6-5 and J is TRBJ2-3; 7 bases are shared with TRBD2. The CDR3 loop spans 15 amino acids. V lost 2 bases and J lost 0; bases outside the gene matches: 2. Germline values: CDR1 MNHEY, CDR2 SVGAGI. DNA for the CDR3: TGTGCCAGCAGTTACACTAGCGCCAGCACAGATACGCAGTATTTT. Protein sequence: CASSYTSASTDTQYF.

J is TRBJ2-7 and V is TRBV28, with D uncertain. Germline assignment: CDR1 MDHEN and CDR2 SYDVKM. V was shortened by 8 bases and J by 7 bases, with 15 bases between the two germline ends. The CDR3 contains 12 residues. The CDR3 protein is CASGRRSPEQYF. Here the CDR3 DNA reads TGTGCCAGCGGAAGACGGTCTCCTGAGCAGTACTTC. The entire variable domain, with the rest obtained from reference TRBV28 and TRBJ2-7, is as follows: DVKVTQSSRYLVKRTGEKVFLECVQDMDHENMFWYRQDPGLGLRLIYFSYDVKMKEKGDIPEGYSVSREKKERFSLILESASTNQTSMYLCASGRRSPEQYFGPGTRLTVT.

The genes are TRBV7-9 and TRBJ2-3; D is possibly TRBD2 (5 bases). There are 15 residues in the CDR3. Germline loops: CDR1 SEHNR, CDR2 FQNEAQ (reference sequence). V gave up 1 base and J gave up 6 bases, with 14 bases separating them. CDR3 protein: CASSLGLPGVDTQYF. The CDR3 nucleotides are TGTGCCAGCAGCTTAGGACTACCAGGAGTGGATACGCAGTATTTT.

In this sample, this clone turned up once. As DNA, the CDR3 is TGTGCCATCAGTGAGGTAGACAGGGGGGTCTACGAGCAGTACTTC. It is translated as CAISEVDRGVYEQYF. This chain uses TRBV10-3 with TRBJ2-7; TRBD1 agrees at 9 bases. Losses at the gene ends were 2 bases for V and 3 bases for J; bases not matched to a gene: 5. Germline V lookup: CDR1 ENHRY, CDR2 SYGVKD. The CDR3 has 15 amino acids.

The rearrangement uses TRBV27 and TRBJ2-7, with 11 bases identical to TRBD2. With 6 bases clipped from V and 1 base from J, the junction kept 17 bases outside the gene matches. Germline CDR1 and CDR2: MNHEY and SMNVEV (reference sequence). CDR3 length equals 19 residues. Here the CDR3 reads CASSLRGPRTSGLSYEQYF. CDR3 DNA: TGTGCCAGCAGCTTGAGGGGGCCTCGGACTAGCGGGCTATCCTACGAGCAGTACTTC.

The chain carries TRBV5-1 and TRBJ2-7; 9 bases map to TRBD1. Germline V gene data show CDR1 as SGHRS and CDR2 as YFSETQ. Unmatched junction bases numbered 33, after V lost 9 bases and J lost 5 bases. This CDR3 has 21 amino acids. The CDR3 DNA is TGCGCCAACCGTTTACAGGGGGCGTCGGTTGCGGCGCGCCCTAGAAGGAACGAGCAGTACTTC. This sequence encodes CANRLQGASVAARPRRNEQYF. The whole variable domain, filled in from reference TRBV5-1 and TRBJ2-7, reads KAGVTQTPRYLIKTRGQQVTLSCSPISGHRSVSWYQQTPGQGLQFLFEYFSETQRNKGNFPGRFSGRQFSNSRSEMNVSTLELGDSALYLCANRLQGASVAARPRRNEQYFGPGTRLTVT.

The sample holds one count of this clone. In the same sample, other DNA sequences code for this CDR3. The chain employs TRBV18 and TRBJ2-5; D gene uncertain. CDR1 and CDR2 (germline): KGHSH, LQKENI. The CDR3 is 12 amino acids. V lost 2 bases, J lost 4 bases, and 5 bases lay in between. The DNA for the CDR3 is TGTGCCAGCTCACCAGATCGAGAGACCCAGTACTTC. This translates into CASSPDRETQYF.

This chain uses TRBV14 with TRBJ1-4; a weak D match, TRBD1 (6 bases). This CDR3 region has 15 residues. Trimming took off 3 bases at V and 7 bases at J, with 15 bases between the two ends. Germline V gene lookup returns CDR1 SGHDN and CDR2 FVKESK. The DNA for the CDR3 is TGTGCCAGCAGCCAGCAGACAGGAGGCTTTGAAAAACTGTTTTTT. Protein product: CASSQQTGGFEKLFF.

The chain employs TRBV14 and TRBJ2-7; no firm D call. Germline V gene data show CDR1 as SGHDN and CDR2 as FVKESK. V lost 1 base and J 12 bases, leaving 10 bases between the germline ends. This CDR3 is built from 11 residues. The chain's CDR3 is CASSQVGFLYF. The CDR3 DNA sequence: TGTGCCAGCAGCCAAGTGGGTTTTTTGTACTTC.

The chain uses TRBV6-5 and TRBJ1-2; 7 nucleotides line up with TRBD1. This CDR3 region has 13 residues. From germline, CDR1 is MNHEY and CDR2 SVGAGI. With 7 bases clipped from V and 2 bases from J, the junction kept 4 bases outside the gene matches. The CDR3 protein is CASTPTGNYGYTF. As DNA, the CDR3 is TGTGCCAGCACCCCGACAGGGAACTATGGCTACACCTTC.

To note about this clone: Other DNA sequences within the sample encode an identical CDR3. The chain combines TRBV5-1 with TRBJ1-4; D not resolved. Germline CDR1 is SGHRS and CDR2 is YFSETQ. The CDR3 is 12 amino acids. V was clipped by 0 bases and J by 8 bases, with 5 bases between them. This CDR3 reads CASSLDGEKLFF. The CDR3 DNA follows: TGCGCCAGCAGCTTGGACGGGGAAAAACTGTTTTTT.

V and J are TRBV28 and TRBJ1-1, with D unclear. V was trimmed by 7 bases and J by 4 bases, leaving 22 bases between them. This CDR3 spans 16 amino acids. Germline loops: CDR1 MDHEN, CDR2 SYDVKM. CDR3 in DNA: TGTGCCAGCACCCTACGGAGGGTAGGGCTAGGCACTGAAGCTTTCTTT. Its translation: CASTLRRVGLGTEAFF. Full variable domain (missing parts from reference TRBV28 and TRBJ1-1): DVKVTQSSRYLVKRTGEKVFLECVQDMDHENMFWYRQDPGLGLRLIYFSYDVKMKEKGDIPEGYSVSREKKERFSLILESASTNQTSMYLCASTLRRVGLGTEAFFGQGTRLTVV.

This clone was detected only once. This chain links TRBV6-6 with TRBJ1-2; no clear D. Germline assignment: CDR1 MNHNY and CDR2 SVGAGI (reference sequence). V lost 4 bases and J lost 0, with 9 bases in between. The CDR3 runs 14 residues. CDR3: CASSSRGANYGYTF. In DNA form, the CDR3 reads TGTGCCAGCAGTTCCCGGGGTGCTAACTATGGCTACACCTTC.

The CDR3 DNA reads as TGTGCCAGCAGCCAGATTCCCCGACGGGCCAACGTCCTGACTTTC. This gives the protein CASSQIPRRANVLTF. The J gene is TRBJ2-6, the V gene TRBV7-9; no reliable D call. From germline, CDR1 is SEHNR and CDR2 FQNEAQ (reference sequence). The length of the CDR3 is 15 residues. V shed 5 bases and J shed 5 bases, with 13 bases lying between them.

The rearrangement links TRBV19 to TRBJ2-7; 9 bases agree with TRBD2. J lost 1 base, V lost 6 bases, and 7 bases had no gene match. The CDR3 runs to 15 residues. CDR1 and CDR2 (germline): LNHDA, SQIVND (reference sequence). The CDR3 region is CASRPGLARSYEQYF. The DNA for the CDR3 is TGTGCCAGTAGACCCGGACTAGCGCGATCCTACGAGCAGTACTTC.